This T cell receptor beta chain was obtained from a study of cytomegalovirus exposure and HLA in healthy donors. The PCR ran on 60 Vbeta and 13 Jbeta primers. Clones were sequenced by immunoSEQ multiplex PCR, and TCRdb holds only the in-frame ones, with some missing. Counted here are 130,000 or so clones, more than 60% occurring once; the ten biggest clones make up around 2.1%. Comments on this clone: The antigen is not known.

Study-wide results and limits: In all likelihood, a cluster of highly shared sequence variants was a sequencing artifact.

From germline, CDR1 is LNHNV and CDR2 YYDKDF (reference sequence). The CDR3 spans 14 residues. The sequence came from a middle-aged woman in good health and CMV-seropositive. The rearrangement joins TRBV15 to TRBJ2-5, with 9 bases fitting TRBD1. Matching the DNA end better, TRBJ2-7 makes the J call doubtful. Sequencing was performed on PBMCs. CDR3 sequence reads: CATSRGTGSYEQYF. The DNA for the CDR3 is TGTGCCACCAGCAGGGGGACAGGGTCCTACGAGCAGTACTTC.